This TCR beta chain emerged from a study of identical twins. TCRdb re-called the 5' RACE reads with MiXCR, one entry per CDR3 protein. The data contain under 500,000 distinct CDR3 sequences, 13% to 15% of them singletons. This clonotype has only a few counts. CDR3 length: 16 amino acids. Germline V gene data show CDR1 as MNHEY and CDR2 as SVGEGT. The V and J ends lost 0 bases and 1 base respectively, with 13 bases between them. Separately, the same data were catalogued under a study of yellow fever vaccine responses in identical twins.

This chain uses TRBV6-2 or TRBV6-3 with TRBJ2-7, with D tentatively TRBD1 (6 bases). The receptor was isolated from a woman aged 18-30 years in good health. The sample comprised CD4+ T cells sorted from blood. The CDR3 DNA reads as TGTGCCAGCAGTTACTCTGGGACACTTGTTTCCTACGAGCAGTACTTC. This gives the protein CASSYSGTLVSYEQYF.